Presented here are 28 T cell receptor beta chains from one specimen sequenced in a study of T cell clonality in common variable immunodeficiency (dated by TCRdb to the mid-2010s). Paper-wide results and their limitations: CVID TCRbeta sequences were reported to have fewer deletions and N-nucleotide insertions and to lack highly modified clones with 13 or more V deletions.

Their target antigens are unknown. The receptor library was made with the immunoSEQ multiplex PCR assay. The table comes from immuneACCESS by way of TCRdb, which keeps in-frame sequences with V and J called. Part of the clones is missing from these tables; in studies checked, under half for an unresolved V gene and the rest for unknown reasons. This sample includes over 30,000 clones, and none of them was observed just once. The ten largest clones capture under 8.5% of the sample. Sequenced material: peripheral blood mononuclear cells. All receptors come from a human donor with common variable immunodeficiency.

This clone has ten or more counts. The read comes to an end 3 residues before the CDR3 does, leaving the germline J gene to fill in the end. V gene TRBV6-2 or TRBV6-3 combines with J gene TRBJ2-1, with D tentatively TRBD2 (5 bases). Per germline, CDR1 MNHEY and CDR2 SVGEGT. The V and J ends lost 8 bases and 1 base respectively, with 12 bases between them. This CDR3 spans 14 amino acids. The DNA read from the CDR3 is TGTGCCAGCCAGCGGTCGCAATCCTACAATGAG. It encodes CASQRSQSYNE. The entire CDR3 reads CASQRSQSYNEQFF.

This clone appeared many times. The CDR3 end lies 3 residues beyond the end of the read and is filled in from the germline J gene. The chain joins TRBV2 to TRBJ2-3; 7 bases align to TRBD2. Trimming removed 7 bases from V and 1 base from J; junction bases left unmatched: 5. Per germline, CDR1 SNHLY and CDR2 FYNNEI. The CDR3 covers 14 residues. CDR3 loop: CASNPLAGTDTQYF. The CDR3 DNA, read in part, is TGTGCCAGCAATCCCCTAGCGGGCACAGATACG.

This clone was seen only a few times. The CDR3 bases that were read are TGTGCCAGTAGAGCCTTAGAACTAGCCAAAAACATT. Its translation: CASRALELAKNI. The entire CDR3 sequence reads CASRALELAKNIQYF. V gene TRBV19 combines with J gene TRBJ2-4; D call uncertain. The CDR3 end falls 3 residues outside the read, so it is completed with the germline J gene. The CDR3 is made up of 15 amino acids. Between the trimmed V and J ends, which lost 6 bases and 0 bases, there was a span of 12 bases. The V gene's germline CDR1 is LNHDA and CDR2 SQIVND (reference sequence).

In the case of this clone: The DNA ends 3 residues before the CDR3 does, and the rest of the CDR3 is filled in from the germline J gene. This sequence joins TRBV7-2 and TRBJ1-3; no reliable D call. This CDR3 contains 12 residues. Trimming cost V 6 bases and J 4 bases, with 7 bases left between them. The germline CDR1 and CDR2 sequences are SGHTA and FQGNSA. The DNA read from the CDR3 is TGTGCCAGCAGACAACAGGGAAACACC. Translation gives CASRQQGNT. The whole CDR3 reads CASRQQGNTIYF.

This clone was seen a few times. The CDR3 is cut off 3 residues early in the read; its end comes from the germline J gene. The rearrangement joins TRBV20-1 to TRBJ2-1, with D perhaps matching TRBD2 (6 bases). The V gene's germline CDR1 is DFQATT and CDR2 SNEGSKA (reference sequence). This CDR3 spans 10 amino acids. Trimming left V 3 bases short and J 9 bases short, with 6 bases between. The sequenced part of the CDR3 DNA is TGCAGTGCTAGGACTAGTGAG. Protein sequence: CSARTSE. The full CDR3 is CSARTSEQFF.

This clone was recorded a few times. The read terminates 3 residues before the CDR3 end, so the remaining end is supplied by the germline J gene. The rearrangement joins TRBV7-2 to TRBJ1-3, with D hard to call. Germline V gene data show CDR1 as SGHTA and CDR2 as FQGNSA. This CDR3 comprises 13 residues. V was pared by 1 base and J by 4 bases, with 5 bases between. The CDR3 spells CASSLEAGNTIYF. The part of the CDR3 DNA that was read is TGTGCCAGCAGCTTAGAAGCCGGAAACACC.

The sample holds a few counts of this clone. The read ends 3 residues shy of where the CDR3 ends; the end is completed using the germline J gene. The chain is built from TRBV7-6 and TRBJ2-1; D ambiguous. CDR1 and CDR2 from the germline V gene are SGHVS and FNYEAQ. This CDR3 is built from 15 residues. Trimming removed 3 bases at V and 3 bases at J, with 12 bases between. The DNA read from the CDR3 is TGTGCCAGCAGCTTTCTAGGCGAGAACTACAATGAG. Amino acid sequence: CASSFLGENYNE. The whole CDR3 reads CASSFLGENYNEQFF.

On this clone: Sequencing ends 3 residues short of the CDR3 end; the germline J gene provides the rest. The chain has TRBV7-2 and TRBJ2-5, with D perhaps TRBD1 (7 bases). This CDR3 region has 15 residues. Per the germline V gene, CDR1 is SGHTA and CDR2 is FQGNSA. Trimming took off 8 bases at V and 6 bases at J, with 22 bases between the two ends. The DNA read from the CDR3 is TGTGCCAGCCGCAGGGGGGCGGGTAGCAATAAGACC. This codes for CASRRGAGSNKT. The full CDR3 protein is CASRRGAGSNKTQYF.

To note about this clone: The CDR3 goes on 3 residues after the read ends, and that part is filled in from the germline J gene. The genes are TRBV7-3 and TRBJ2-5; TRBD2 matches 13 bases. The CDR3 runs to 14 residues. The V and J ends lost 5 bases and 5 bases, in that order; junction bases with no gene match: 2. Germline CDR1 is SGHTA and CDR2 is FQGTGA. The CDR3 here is CASSRLAGGETQYF. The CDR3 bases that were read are TGTGCCAGCAGCAGACTAGCGGGAGGCGAGACC.

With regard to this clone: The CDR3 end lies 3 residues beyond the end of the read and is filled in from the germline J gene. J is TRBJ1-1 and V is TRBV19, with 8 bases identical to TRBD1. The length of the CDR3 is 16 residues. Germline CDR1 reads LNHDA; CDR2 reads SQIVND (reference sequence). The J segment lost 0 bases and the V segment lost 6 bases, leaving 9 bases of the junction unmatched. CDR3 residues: CASSHGQGRVNTEAFF. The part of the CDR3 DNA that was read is TGTGCCAGTAGCCACGGACAGGGTCGAGTGAACACTGAA.

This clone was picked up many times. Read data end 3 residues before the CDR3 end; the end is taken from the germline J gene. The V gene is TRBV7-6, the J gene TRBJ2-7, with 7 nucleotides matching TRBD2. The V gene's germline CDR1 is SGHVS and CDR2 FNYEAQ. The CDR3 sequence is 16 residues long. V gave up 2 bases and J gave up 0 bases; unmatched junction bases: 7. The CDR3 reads CASSLSAGGSSYEQYF. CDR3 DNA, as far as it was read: TGTGCCAGCAGCTTATCCGCGGGCGGGAGCTCCTACGAG.

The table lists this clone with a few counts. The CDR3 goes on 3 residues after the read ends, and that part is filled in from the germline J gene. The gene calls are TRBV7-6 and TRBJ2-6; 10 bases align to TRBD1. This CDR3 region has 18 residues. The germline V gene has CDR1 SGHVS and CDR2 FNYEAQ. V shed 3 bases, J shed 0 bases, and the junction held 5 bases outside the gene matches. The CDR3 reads CASSLGQGTYSGANVLTF. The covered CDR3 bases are TGTGCCAGCAGCTTGGGACAGGGGACTTACTCTGGGGCCAACGTC.

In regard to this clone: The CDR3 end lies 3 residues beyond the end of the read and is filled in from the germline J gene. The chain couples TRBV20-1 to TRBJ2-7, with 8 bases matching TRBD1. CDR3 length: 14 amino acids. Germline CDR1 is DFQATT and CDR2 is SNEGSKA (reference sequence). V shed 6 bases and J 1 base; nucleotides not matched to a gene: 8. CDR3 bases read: TGCAGTGCCCTCACCGGACAGGGTTCCTACGAG. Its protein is CSALTGQGSYE. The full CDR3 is CSALTGQGSYEQYF.

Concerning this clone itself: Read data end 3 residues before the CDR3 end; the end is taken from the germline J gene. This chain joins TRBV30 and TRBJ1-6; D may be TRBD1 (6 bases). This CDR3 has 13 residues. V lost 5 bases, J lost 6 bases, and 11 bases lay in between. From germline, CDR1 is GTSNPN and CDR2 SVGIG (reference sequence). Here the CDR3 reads CAWLGQLNSPLHF. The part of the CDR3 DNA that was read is TGTGCCTGGCTTGGACAGCTTAATTCACCC.

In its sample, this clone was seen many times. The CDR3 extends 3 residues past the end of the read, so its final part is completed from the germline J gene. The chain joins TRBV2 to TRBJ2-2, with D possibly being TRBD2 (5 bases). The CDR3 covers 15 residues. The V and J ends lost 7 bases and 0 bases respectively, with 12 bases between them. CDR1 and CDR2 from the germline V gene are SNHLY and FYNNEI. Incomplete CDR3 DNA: TGTGCCAGCAAAGGAGCGGCAACGAACACCGGGGAG. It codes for CASKGAATNTGE. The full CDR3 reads CASKGAATNTGELFF.

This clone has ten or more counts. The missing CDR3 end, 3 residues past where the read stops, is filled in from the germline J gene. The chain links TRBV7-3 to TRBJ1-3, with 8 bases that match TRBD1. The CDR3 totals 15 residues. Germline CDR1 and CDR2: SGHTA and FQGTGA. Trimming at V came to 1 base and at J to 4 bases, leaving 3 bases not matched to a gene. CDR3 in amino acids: CASSLKTGDGNTIYF. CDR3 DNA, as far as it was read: TGTGCCAGCAGCTTAAAGACAGGGGACGGAAACACC.

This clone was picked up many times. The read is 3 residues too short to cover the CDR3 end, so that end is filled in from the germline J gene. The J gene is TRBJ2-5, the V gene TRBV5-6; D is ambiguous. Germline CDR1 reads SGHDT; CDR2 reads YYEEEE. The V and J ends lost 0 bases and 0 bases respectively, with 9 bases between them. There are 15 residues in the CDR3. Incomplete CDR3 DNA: TGTGCCAGCAGCTTGGGGCCGATAAACCAAGAGACC. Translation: CASSLGPINQET. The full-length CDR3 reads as CASSLGPINQETQYF.

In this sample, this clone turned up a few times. The CDR3 loop is CASSLGGGSYEQYF. The sequenced CDR3 bases are TGTGCCAGCAGCTTAGGGGGCGGCTCCTACGAG. V usage is TRBV7-4 and J usage is TRBJ2-7, with D possibly being TRBD1 (5 bases). The read terminates 3 residues ahead of where the CDR3 ends, so the germline J gene completes it. From germline, CDR1 is SGHVT and CDR2 SQSDAQ. The V and J ends lost 1 base and 0 bases respectively, with 7 bases between them. The CDR3 runs to 14 residues.

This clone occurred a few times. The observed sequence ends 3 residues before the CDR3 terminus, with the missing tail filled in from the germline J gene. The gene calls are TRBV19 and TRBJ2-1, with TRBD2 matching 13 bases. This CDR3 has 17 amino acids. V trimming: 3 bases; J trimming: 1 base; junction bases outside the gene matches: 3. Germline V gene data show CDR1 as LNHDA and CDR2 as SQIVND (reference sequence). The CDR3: CASSIRTSGSSYNEQFF. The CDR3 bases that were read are TGTGCCAGTAGTATTCGGACTAGCGGGAGTTCCTACAATGAG.

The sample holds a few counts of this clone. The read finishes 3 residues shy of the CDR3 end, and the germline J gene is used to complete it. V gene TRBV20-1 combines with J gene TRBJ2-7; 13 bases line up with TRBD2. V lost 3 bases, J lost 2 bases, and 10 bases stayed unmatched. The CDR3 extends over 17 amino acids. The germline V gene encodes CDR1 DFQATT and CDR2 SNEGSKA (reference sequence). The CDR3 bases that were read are TGCAGTGCTAGGGTCTCGGGACTAGCGGGACCCGCCTACGAG. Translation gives CSARVSGLAGPAYE. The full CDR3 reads CSARVSGLAGPAYEQYF.

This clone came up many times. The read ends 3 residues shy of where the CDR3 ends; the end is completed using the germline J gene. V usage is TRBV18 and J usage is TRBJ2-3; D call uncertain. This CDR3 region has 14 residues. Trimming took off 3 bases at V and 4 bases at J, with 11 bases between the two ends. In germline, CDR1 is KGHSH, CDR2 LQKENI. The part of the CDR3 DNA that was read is TGTGCCAGCTCACCTCAGGCTCCCCCAGATACG. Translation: CASSPQAPPDT. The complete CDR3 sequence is CASSPQAPPDTQYF.

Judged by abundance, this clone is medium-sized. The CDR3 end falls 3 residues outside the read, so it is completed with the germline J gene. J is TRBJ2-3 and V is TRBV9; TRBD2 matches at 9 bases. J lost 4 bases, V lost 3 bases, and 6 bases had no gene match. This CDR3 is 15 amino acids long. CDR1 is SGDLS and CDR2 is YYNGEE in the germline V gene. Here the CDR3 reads CASSAAGGPSDTQYF. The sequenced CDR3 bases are TGTGCCAGCAGCGCGGCGGGAGGGCCCTCAGATACG.

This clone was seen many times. The CDR3 bases that were read are TGTGCCAGCAGGAGGACGGGACAGTTCACCGGGGAG. Its translation is CASRRTGQFTGE. The full CDR3 reads CASRRTGQFTGELFF. V gene TRBV14 combines with J gene TRBJ2-2, with 7 positions matching TRBD1. The read is 3 residues too short to cover the CDR3 end, so that end is filled in from the germline J gene. The germline V gene encodes CDR1 SGHDN and CDR2 FVKESK. The CDR3 loop spans 15 amino acids. The V gene end was trimmed by 6 bases and the J gene end by 4 bases; junction bases not matched to a gene: 8.

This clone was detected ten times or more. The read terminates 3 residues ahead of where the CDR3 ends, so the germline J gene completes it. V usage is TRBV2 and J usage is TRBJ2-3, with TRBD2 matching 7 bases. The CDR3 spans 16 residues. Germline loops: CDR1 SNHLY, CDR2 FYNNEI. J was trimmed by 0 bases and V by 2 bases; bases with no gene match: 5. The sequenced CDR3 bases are TGTGCCAGCAGTGAATGGGGTAGCGGGAGCACAGATACG. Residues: CASSEWGSGSTDT. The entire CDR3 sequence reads CASSEWGSGSTDTQYF.

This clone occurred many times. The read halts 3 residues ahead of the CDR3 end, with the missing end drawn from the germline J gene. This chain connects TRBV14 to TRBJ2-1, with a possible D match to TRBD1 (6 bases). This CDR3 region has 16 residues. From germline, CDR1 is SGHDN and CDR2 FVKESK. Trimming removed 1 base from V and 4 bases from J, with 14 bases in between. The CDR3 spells CASSQVPLGQYNEQFF. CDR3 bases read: TGTGCCAGCAGCCAAGTACCATTGGGACAATACAATGAG.

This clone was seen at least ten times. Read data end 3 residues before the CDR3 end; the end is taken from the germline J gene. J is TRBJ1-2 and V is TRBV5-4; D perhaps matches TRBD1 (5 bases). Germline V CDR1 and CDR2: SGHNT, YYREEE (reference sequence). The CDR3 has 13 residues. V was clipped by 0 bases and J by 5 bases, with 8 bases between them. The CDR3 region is CASSLAPGYGYTF. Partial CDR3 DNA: TGTGCCAGCAGCTTGGCCCCAGGGTATGGC. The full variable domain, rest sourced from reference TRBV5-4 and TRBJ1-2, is ETGVTQSPTHLIKTRGQQVTLRCSSQSGHNTVSWYQQALGQGPQFIFQYYREEENGRGNFPPRFSGLQFPNYSSELNVNALELDDSALYLCASSLAPGYGYTFGSGTRLTVV.

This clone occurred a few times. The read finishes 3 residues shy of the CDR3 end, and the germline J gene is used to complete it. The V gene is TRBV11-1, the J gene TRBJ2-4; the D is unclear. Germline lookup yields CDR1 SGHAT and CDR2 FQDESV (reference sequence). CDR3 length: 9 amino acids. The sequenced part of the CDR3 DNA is TGTGCCAGCAGCCTCTCT. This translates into CASSLS. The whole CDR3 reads CASSLSQYF.

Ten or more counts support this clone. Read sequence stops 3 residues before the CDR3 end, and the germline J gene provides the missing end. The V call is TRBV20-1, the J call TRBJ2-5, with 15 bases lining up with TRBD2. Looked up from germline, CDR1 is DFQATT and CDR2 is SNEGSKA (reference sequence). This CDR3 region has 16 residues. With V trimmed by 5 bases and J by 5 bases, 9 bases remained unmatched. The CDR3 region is CSAPGLAGGEGETQYF. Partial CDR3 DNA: TGCAGTGCTCCGGGACTAGCGGGAGGTGAGGGGGAGACC.